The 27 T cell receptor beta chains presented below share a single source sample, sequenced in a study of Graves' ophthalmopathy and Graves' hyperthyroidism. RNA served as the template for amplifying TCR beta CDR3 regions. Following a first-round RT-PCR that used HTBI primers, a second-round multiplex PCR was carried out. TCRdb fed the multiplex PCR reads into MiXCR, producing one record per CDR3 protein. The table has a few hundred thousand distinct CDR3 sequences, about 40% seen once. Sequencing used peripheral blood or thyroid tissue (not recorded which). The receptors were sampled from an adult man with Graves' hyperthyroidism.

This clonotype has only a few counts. The CDR3 protein is CATSYPGNTGELFF. DNA for the CDR3: TGTGCCACCAGTTACCCCGGGAACACCGGGGAGCTGTTTTTT. The genes are TRBV24-1 and TRBJ2-2; no definite D call. The CDR3 spans 14 residues. Trimming stripped 6 bases from V and 1 base from J, with 8 bases between. Germline V lookup: CDR1 KGHDR, CDR2 SFDVKD.

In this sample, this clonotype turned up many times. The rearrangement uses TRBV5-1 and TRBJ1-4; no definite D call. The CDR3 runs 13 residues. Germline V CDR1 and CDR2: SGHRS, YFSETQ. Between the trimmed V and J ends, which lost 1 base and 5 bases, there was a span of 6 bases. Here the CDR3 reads CASSLRENEKLFF. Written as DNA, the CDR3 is TGCGCCAGCAGCTTGCGGGAGAATGAAAAACTGTTTTTT.

CDR3 DNA sequence: TGTGCCTGGAGTCAGAGCACCTACGAGCAGTACTTC. The encoded protein is CAWSQSTYEQYF. This chain links TRBV30 with TRBJ2-7; D is uncertain. Per germline, CDR1 GTSNPN and CDR2 SVGIG (reference sequence). There are 12 residues in the CDR3. Trimming took 2 bases from V and 2 from J, leaving 7 bases between them. Drawing the rest from reference TRBV30 and TRBJ2-7, the complete variable domain is SQTIHQWPATLVQPVGSPLSLECTVEGTSNPNLYWYRQAAGRGLQLLFYSVGIGQISSEVPQNLSASRPQDRQFILSSKKLLLSDSGFYLCAWSQSTYEQYFGPGTRLTVT.

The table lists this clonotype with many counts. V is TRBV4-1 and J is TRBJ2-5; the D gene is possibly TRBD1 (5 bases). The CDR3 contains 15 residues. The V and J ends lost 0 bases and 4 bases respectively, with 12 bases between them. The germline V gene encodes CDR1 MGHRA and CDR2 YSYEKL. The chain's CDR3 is CASSQDSGKLETQYF. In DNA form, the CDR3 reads TGCGCCAGCAGCCAAGATTCAGGGAAATTAGAGACCCAGTACTTC.

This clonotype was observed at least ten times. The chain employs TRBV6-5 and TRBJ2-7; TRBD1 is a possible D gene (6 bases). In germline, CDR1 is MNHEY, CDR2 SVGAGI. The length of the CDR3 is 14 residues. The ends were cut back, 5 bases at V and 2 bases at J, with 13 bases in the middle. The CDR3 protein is CASSQRTETYEQYF. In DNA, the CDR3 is TGTGCCAGCAGTCAAAGGACAGAGACCTACGAGCAGTACTTC.

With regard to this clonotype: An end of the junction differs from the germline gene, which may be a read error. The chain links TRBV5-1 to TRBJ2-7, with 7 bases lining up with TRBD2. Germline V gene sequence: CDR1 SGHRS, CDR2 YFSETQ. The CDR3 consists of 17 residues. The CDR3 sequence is CASSQELGGTVSFEQYF. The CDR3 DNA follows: TGTGCCAGCAGCCAAGAGTTGGGGGGGACCGTATCGTTCGAGCAGTACTTC.

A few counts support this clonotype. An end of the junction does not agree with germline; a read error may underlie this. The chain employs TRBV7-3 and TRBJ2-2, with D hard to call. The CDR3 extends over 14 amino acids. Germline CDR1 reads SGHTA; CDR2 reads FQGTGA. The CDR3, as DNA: TGTGCCAGCAGCTTAACAGGGAACGCCGGGGAGCTGTTTTTT. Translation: CASSLTGNAGELFF.

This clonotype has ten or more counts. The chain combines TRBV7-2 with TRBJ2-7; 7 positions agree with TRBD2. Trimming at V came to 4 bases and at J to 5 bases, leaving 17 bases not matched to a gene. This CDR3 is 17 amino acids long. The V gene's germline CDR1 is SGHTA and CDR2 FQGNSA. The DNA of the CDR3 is TGTGCCAGCAGCTACCGGGACTATGCGGGAGAGTGGGACGAGCAGTACTTC. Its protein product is CASSYRDYAGEWDEQYF.

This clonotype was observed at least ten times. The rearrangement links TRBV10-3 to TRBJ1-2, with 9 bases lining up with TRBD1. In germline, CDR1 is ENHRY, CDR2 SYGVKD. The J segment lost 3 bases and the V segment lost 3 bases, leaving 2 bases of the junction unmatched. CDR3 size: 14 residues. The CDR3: CAISEGDRDYGYTF. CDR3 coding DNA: TGTGCCATCAGTGAAGGGGACAGGGACTATGGCTACACCTTC.

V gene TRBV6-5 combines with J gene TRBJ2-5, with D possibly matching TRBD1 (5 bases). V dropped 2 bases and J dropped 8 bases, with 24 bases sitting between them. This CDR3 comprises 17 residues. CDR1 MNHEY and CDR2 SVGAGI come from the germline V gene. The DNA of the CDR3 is TGTGCCAGCAGTTACGGGGAAGATAGTGCAGGGTGGGATACCCAGTACTTC. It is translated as CASSYGEDSAGWDTQYF.

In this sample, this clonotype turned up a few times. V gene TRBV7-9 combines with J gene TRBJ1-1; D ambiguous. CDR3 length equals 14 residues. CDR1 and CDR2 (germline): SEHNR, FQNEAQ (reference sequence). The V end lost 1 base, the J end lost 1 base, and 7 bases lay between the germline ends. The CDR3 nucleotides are TGTGCCAGCAGCTTAGAGCTCTCGAACACTGAAGCTTTCTTT. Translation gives CASSLELSNTEAFF.

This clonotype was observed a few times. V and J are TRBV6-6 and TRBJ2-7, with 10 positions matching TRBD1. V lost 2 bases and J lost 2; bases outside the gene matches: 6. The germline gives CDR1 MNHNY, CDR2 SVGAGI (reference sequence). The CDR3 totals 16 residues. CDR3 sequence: CASSYLGQGYPYEQYF. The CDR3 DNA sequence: TGTGCCAGCAGTTACCTGGGACAGGGGTATCCCTACGAGCAGTACTTC.

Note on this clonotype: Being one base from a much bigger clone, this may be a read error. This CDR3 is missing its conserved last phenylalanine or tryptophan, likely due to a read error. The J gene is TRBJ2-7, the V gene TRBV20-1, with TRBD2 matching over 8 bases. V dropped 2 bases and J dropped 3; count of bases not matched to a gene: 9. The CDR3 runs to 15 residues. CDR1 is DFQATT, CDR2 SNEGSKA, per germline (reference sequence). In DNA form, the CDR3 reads TGCAGTGCTAGAACTGGAGGAACTAGCGGCTACGAGCAGTACCTC. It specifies CSARTGGTSGYEQYL.

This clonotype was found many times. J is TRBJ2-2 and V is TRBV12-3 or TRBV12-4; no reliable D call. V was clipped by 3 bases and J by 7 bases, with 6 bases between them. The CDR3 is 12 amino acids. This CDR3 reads CASSFGSGELFF. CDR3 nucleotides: TGTGCCAGCAGTTTCGGCAGCGGGGAGCTGTTTTTT.

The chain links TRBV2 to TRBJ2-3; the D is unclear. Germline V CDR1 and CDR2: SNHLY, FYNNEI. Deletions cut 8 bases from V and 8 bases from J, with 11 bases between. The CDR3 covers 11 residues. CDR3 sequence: CASSRQATQYF. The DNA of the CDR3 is TGTGCCAGCTCCAGACAAGCTACGCAGTATTTT.

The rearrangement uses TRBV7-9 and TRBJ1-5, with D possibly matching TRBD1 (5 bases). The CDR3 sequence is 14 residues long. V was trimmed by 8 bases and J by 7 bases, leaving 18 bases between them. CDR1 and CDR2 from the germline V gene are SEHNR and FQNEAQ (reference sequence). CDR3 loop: CASGLSGTGQPQHF. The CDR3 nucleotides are TGTGCCAGCGGCCTTAGCGGGACGGGGCAGCCCCAGCATTTT. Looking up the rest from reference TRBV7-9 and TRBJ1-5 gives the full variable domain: DTGVSQNPRHKITKRGQNVTFRCDPISEHNRLYWYRQTLGQGPEFLTYFQNEAQLEKSRLLSDRFSAERPKGSFSTLEIQRTEQGDSAMYLCASGLSGTGQPQHFGDGTRLSIL.

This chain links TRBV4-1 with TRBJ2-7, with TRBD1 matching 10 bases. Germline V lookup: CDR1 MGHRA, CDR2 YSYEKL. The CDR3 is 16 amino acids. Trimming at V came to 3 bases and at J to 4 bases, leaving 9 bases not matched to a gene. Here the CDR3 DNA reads TGCGCCAGCAGCCATCAGGAGGCGGGACAGGGGTACGAGCAGTACTTC. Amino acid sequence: CASSHQEAGQGYEQYF.

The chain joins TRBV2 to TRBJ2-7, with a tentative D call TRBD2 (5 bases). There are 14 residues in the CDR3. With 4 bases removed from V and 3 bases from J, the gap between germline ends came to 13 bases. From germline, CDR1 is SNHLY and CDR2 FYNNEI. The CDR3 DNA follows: TGTGCCAGCAGTGGCCTAGCACATCACTACGAGCAGTACTTC. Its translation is CASSGLAHHYEQYF.

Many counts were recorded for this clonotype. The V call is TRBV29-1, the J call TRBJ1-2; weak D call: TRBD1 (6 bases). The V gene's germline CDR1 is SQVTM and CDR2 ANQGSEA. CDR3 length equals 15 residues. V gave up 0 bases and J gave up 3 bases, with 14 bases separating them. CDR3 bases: TGCAGCGTTGAAGACTTGGAGGGGGTCGACTATGGCTACACCTTC. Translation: CSVEDLEGVDYGYTF. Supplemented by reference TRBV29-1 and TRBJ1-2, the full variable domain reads SAVISQKPSRDICQRGTSLTIQCQVDSQVTMMFWYRQQPGQSLTLIATANQGSEATYESGFVIDKFPISRPNLTFSTLTVSNMSPEDSSIYLCSVEDLEGVDYGYTFGSGTRLTVV.

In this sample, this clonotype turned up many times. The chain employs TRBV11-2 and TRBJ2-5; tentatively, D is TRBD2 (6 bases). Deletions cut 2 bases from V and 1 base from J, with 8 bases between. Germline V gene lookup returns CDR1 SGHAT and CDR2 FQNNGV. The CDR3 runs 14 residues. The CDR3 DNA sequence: TGTGCCAGCAGCTTACTAGCGCTCCAAGAGACCCAGTACTTC. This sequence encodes CASSLLALQETQYF.

For the CDR3, the DNA is TGCAGTGCTAGGGGGGGGAGGGCCTTTCGGAATGAGCAGTTCTTC. Translating it yields CSARGGRAFRNEQFF. The genes are TRBV20-1 and TRBJ2-1, with 7 bases matching TRBD2. The CDR3 has 15 amino acids. V was clipped by 3 bases and J by 7 bases; unmatched bases: 12. CDR1 and CDR2 from the germline V gene are DFQATT and SNEGSKA (reference sequence).

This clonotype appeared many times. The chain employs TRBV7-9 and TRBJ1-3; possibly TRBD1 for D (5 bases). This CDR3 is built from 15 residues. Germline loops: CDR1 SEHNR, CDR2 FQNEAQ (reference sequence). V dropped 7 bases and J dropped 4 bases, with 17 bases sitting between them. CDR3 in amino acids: CASTPPGRSGNTIYF. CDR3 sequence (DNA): TGTGCCAGCACCCCACCGGGGCGGTCAGGAAACACCATATATTTT.

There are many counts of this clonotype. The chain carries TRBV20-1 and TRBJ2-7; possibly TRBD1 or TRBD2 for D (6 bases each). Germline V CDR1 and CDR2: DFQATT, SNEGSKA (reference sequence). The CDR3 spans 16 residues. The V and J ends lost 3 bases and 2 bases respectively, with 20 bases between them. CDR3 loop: CSARGARGRGPYEQYF. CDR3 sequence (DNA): TGCAGTGCTAGGGGGGCGCGGGGTCGGGGGCCCTACGAGCAGTACTTC.

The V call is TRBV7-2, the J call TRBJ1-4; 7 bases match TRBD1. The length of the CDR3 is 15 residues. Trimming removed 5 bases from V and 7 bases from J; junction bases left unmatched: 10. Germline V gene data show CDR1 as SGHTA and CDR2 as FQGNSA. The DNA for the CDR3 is TGTGCCAGCAGCCGTCGGGGGGCAGGGGGTGAAAAACTGTTTTTT. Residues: CASSRRGAGGEKLFF.

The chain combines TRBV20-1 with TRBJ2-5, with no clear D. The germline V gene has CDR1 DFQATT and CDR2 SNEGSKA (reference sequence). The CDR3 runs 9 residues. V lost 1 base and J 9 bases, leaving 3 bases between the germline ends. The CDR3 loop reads CSARAAQYF. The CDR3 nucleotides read TGCAGTGCTAGAGCGGCCCAGTACTTC.

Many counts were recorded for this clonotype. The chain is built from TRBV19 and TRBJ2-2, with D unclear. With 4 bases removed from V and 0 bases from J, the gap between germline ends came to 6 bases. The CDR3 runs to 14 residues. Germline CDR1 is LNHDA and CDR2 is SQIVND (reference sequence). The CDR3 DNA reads TGTGCCAGTAGTACGGACGCGAACACCGGGGAGCTGTTTTTT. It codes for CASSTDANTGELFF.

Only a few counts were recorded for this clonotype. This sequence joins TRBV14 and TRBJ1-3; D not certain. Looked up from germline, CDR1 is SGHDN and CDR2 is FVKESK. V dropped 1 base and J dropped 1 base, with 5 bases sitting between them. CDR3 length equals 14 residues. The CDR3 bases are TGTGCCAGCAGCCAAGCCGCGTCTGGAAACACCATATATTTT. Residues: CASSQAASGNTIYF. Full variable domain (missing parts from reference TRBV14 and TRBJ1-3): EAGVTQFPSHSVIEKGQTVTLRCDPISGHDNLYWYRRVMGKEIKFLLHFVKESKQDESGMPNNRFLAERTGGTYSTLKVQPAELEDSGVYFCASSQAASGNTIYFGEGSWLTVV.